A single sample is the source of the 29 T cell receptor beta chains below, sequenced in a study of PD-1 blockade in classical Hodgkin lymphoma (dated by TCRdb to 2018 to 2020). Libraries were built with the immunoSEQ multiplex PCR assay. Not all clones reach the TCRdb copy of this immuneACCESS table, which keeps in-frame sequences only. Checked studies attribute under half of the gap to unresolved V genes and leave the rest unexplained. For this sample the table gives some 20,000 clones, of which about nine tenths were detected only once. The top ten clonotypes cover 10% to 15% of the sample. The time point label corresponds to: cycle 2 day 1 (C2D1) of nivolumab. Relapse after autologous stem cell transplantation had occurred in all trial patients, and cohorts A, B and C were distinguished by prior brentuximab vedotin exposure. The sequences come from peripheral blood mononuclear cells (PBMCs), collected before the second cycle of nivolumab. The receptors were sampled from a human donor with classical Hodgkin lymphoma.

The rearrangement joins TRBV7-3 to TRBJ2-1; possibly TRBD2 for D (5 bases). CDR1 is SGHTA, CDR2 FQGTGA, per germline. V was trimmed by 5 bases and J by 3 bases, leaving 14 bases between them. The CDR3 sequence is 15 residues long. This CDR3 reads CASSPARDNYNEQFF. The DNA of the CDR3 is TGTGCCAGCAGCCCCGCACGGGATAACTACAATGAGCAGTTCTTC.

CDR3 protein: CASSSAGAQETQYF. In DNA, the CDR3 is TGCGCCAGCAGTTCGGCGGGGGCCCAAGAGACCCAGTACTTC. The rearrangement uses TRBV5-1 and TRBJ2-5, with D possibly matching TRBD2 (7 bases). Trimming took 5 bases from V and 1 from J, leaving 12 bases between them. There are 14 residues in the CDR3. Germline V gene lookup returns CDR1 SGHRS and CDR2 YFSETQ.

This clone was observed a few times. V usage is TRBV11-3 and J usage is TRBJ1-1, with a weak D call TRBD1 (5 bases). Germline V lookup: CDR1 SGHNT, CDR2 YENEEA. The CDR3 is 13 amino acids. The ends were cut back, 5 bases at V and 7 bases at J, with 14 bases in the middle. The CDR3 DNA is TGTGCCAGCAGCCTGGGGGAGGGGAGTGAAGCTTTCTTT. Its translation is CASSLGEGSEAFF.

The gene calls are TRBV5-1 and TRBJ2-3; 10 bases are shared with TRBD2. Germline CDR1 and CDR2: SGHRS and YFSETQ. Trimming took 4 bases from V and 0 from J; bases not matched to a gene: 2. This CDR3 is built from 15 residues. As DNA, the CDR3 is TGCGCCAGCAGCCAAGCGGGGGGGAGCACAGATACGCAGTATTTT. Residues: CASSQAGGSTDTQYF. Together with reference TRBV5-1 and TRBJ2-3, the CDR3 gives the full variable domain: KAGVTQTPRYLIKTRGQQVTLSCSPISGHRSVSWYQQTPGQGLQFLFEYFSETQRNKGNFPGRFSGRQFSNSRSEMNVSTLELGDSALYLCASSQAGGSTDTQYFGPGTRLTVL.

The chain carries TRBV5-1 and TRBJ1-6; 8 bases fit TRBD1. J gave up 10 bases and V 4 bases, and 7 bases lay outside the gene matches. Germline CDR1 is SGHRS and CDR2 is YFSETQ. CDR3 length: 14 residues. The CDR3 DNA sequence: TGCGCCAGCAGCGACAGGGGTATAGGATCACCCCTCCACTTT. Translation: CASSDRGIGSPLHF.

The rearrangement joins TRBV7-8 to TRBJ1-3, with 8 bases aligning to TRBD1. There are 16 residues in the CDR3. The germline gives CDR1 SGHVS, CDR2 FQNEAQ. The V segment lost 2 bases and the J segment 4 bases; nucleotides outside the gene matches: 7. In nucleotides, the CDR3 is TGTGCCAGCAGCTTAAAAGGGACAGGACCAGGAAACACCATATATTTT. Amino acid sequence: CASSLKGTGPGNTIYF.

DNA for the CDR3: TGTGCCAGTAGCCAACCGGGACAGACGAATGAAAAACTGTTTTTT. This sequence encodes CASSQPGQTNEKLFF. This chain uses TRBV19 with TRBJ1-4; 7 bases fit TRBD1. In germline, CDR1 is LNHDA, CDR2 SQIVND (reference sequence). The CDR3 runs to 15 residues. Trimming took 6 bases from V and 5 from J; bases not matched to a gene: 9.

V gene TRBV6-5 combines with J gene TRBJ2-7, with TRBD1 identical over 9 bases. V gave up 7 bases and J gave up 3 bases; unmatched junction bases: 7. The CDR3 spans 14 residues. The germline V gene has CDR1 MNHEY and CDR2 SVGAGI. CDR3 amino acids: CASMGQGSLYEQYF. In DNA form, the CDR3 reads TGTGCCAGCATGGGACAGGGTTCGCTCTACGAGCAGTACTTC.

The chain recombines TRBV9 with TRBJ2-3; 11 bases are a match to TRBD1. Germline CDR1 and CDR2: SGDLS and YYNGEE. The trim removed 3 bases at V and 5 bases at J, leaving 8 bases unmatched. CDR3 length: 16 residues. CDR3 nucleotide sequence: TGTGCCAGCAGCGCCCGGACAGGGGGCGCGGGAGATACGCAGTATTTT. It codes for CASSARTGGAGDTQYF. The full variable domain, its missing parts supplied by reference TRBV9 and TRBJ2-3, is DSGVTQTPKHLITATGQRVTLRCSPRSGDLSVYWYQQSLDQGLQFLIQYYNGEERAKGNILERFSAQQFPDLHSELNLSSLELGDSALYFCASSARTGGAGDTQYFGPGTRLTVL.

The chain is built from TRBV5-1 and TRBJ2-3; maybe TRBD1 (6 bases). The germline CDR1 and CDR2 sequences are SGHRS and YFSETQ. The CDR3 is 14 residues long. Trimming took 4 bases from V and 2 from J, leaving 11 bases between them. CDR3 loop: CASSLGDNTDTQYF. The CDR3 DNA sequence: TGCGCCAGCAGCCTGGGGGACAACACAGATACGCAGTATTTT.

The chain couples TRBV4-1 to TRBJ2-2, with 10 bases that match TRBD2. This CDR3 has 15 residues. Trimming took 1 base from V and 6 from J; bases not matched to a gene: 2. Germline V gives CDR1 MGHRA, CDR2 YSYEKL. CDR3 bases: TGCGCCAGCAGCCAAGTAGCGGGGGGTGCCGGGGAGCTGTTTTTT. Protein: CASSQVAGGAGELFF.

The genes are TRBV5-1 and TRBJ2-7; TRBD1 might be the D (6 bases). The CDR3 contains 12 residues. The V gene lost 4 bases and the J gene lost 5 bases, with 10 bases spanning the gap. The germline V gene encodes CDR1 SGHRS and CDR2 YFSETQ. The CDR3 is CASSGGQNEQYF. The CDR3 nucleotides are TGCGCCAGCAGCGGAGGACAGAACGAGCAGTACTTC.

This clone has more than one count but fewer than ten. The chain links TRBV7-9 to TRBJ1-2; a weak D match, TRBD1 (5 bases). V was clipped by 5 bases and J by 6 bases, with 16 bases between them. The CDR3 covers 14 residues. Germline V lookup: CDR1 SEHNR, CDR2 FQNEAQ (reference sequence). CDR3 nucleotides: TGTGCCAGCAGCATCGGGACGGAAAGTGATGGCTACACCTTC. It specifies CASSIGTESDGYTF.

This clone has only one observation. CDR3 sequence (DNA): TGCGCCAGCAGCTTGGGGGTCGGCGAGGGTACTAATGAAAAACTGTTTTTT. Its protein is CASSLGVGEGTNEKLFF. This chain connects TRBV5-1 to TRBJ1-4; no clear D gene. Germline V gene sequence: CDR1 SGHRS, CDR2 YFSETQ. The CDR3 extends over 17 amino acids. V dropped 0 bases and J dropped 2 bases, with 14 bases sitting between them. The full variable domain, completed using reference TRBV5-1 and TRBJ1-4, is KAGVTQTPRYLIKTRGQQVTLSCSPISGHRSVSWYQQTPGQGLQFLFEYFSETQRNKGNFPGRFSGRQFSNSRSEMNVSTLELGDSALYLCASSLGVGEGTNEKLFFGSGTQLSVL.

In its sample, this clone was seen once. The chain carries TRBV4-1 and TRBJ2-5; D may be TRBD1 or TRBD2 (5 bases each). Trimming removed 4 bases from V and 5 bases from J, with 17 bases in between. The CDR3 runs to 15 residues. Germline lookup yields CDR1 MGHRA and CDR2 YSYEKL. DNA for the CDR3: TGCGCCAGCAGCCTAGCAACAGGCAGGAGGGAGACCCAGTACTTC. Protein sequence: CASSLATGRRETQYF.

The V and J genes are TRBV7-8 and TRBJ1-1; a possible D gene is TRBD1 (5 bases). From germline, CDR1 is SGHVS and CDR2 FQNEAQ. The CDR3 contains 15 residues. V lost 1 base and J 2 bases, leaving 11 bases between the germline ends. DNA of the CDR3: TGTGCCAGCAGCTTAGTGTCGGGGGAAAACACTGAAGCTTTCTTT. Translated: CASSLVSGENTEAFF.

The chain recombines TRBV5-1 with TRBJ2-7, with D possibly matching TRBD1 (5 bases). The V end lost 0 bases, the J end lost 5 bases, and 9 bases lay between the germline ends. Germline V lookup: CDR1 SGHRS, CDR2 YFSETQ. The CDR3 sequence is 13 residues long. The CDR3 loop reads CASSLGGRDEQYF. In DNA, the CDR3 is TGCGCCAGCAGCTTGGGGGGCCGGGACGAGCAGTACTTC.

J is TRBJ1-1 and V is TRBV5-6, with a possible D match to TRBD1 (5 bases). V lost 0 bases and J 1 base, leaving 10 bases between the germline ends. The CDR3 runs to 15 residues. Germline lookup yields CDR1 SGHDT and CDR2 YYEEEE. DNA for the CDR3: TGTGCCAGCAGCTTGGTGCAGGGATGGAACACTGAAGCTTTCTTT. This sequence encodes CASSLVQGWNTEAFF. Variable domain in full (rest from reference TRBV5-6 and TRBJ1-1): DAGVTQSPTHLIKTRGQQVTLRCSPKSGHDTVSWYQQALGQGPQFIFQYYEEEERQRGNFPDRFSGHQFPNYSSELNVNALLLGDSALYLCASSLVQGWNTEAFFGQGTRLTVV.

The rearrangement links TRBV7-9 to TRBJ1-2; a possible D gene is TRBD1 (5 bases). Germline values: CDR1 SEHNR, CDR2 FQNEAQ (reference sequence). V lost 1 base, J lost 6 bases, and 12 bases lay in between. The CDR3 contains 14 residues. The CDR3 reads CASSLDGGVHGYTF. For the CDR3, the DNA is TGTGCCAGCAGCTTAGACGGGGGTGTCCATGGCTACACCTTC.

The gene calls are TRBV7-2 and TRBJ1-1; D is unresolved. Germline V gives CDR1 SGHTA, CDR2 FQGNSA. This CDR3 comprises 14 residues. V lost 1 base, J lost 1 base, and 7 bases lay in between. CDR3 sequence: CASSLVWQNTEAFF. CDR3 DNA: TGTGCCAGCAGCTTAGTTTGGCAGAACACTGAAGCTTTCTTT.

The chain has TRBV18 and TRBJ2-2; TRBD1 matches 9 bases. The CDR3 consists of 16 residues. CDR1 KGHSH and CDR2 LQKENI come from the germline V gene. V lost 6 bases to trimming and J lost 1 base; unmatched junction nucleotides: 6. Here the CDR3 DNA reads TGTGCCAGCTCGGACGGGACAGGGAGGAACACCGGGGAGCTGTTTTTT. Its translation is CASSDGTGRNTGELFF. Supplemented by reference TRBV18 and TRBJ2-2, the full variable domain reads NAGVMQNPRHLVRRRGQEARLRCSPMKGHSHVYWYRQLPEEGLKFMVYLQKENIIDESGMPKERFSAEFPKEGPSILRIQQVVRGDSAAYFCASSDGTGRNTGELFFGEGSRLTVL.

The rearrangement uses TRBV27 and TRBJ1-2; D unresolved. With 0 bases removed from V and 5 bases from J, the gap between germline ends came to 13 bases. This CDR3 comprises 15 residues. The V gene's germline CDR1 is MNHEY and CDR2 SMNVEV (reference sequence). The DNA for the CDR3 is TGTGCCAGCAGTTTATCGGCGGACTCGGGGTATGGCTACACCTTC. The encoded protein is CASSLSADSGYGYTF.

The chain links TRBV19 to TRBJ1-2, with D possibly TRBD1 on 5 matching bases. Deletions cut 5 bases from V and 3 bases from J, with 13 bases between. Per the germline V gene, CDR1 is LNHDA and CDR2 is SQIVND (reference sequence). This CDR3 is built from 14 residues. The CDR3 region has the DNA TGTGCCAGTAGTGACTCCGGGACGGACTATGGCTACACCTTC. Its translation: CASSDSGTDYGYTF.

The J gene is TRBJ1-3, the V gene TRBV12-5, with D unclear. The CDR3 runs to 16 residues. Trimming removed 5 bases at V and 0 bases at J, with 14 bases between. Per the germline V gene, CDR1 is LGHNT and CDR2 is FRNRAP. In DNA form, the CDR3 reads TGTGCTAGTGGTCCTAATGACATCCGCTCTGGAAACACCATATATTTT. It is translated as CASGPNDIRSGNTIYF.

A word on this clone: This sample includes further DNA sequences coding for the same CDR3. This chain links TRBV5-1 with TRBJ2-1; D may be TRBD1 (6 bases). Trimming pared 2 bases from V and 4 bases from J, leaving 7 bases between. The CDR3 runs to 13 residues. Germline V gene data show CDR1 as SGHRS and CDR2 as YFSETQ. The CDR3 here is CASSLQGYNEQFF. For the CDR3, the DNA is TGCGCCAGCAGCTTACAGGGATACAATGAGCAGTTCTTC.

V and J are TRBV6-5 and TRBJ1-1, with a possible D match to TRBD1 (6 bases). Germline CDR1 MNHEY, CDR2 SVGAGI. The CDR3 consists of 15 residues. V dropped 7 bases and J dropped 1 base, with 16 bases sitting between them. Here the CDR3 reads CASITTGLGNTEAFF. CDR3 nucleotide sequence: TGTGCCAGCATCACGACAGGTCTAGGGAACACTGAAGCTTTCTTT.

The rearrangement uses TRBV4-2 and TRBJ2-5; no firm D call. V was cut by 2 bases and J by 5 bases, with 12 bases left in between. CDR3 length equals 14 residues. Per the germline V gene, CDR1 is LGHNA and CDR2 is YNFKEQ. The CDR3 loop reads CASSQINDRETQYF. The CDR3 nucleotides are TGTGCCAGCAGCCAAATTAATGATAGGGAGACCCAGTACTTC.

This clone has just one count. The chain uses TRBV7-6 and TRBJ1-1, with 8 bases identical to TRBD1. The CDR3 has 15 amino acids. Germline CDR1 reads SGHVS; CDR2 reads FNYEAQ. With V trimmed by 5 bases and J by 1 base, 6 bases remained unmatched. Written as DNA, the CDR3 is TGTGCCAGCAGCCAGAGACAGGGGACGAACACTGAAGCTTTCTTT. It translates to CASSQRQGTNTEAFF.

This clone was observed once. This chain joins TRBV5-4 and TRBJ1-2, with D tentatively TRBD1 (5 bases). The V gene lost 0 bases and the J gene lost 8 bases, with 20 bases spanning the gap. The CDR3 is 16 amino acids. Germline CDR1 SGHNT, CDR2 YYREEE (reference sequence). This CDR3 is CASSLGSGGLIGGYTF. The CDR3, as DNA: TGTGCCAGCAGCTTGGGGTCGGGGGGATTGATAGGCGGCTACACCTTC.